Listed below are T cell receptor beta chains from one sample, sequenced in a study of blood T cell repertoires in COVID-19. Sequencing was performed with immunoSEQ multiplex PCR; in TCRdb, only in-frame clones are kept and a portion is missing. This sample has approximately 160,000 clones, with over 60% found just once. Sequenced: peripheral blood. The receptor set was obtained from a woman older than 75 with acute or convalescent COVID-19. Each CDR3 is given with its conserved first and last residue. A D gene is named only where the DNA matches it firmly. A clone size is listed for some rows: how often the clone was seen (once, few, many), or a class if it is expanded.

TRBJ2-2,TRBV27,-,-,TGTGCCAGCAGTTTGAGGGGGGGCTTTACCGGGGAGCTGTTTTTT,CASSLRGGFTGELFF
TRBJ1-2,TRBV3-1/TRBV3-2,-,TRBD1,TGTGCCAGCAGCCGCAGGGGGCCTTTGGACTATGGCTACACCTTC,CASSRRGPLDYGYTF
TRBJ1-2,TRBV12-3/TRBV12-4,once,-,TGTGCCAGCAGTTTAGGGGCTGGCTACACCTTC,CASSLGAGYTF
TRBJ1-1,TRBV28,-,-,TGTGCCAGCAGTTCACACGGCCTGGTTGAGGGCACTGAAGCTTTCTTT,CASSSHGLVEGTEAFF
TRBJ2-1,TRBV5-1,-,TRBD2,TGCGCCAGCAGCTTGACCGCGACTAGCGGGGCAAATGAGCAGTTCTTC,CASSLTATSGANEQFF
TRBJ2-4,TRBV18,-,TRBD2,TGTGCCAGCTCACCACGGACTAGCGGTAGCGATCTAGCCAAAAACATTCAGTACTTC,CASSPRTSGSDLAKNIQYF
TRBJ2-7,TRBV14,-,TRBD1,TGTGCCAGCAGTCCGGGACAGGGTAGGGCCGAGCAGTACTTC,CASSPGQGRAEQYF
TRBJ1-1,TRBV5-1,-,-,TGCGCCAGCACCCGGAACGGGGGGGTGAACACTGAAGCTTTCTTT,CASTRNGGVNTEAFF
TRBJ2-1,TRBV5-1,-,TRBD2,TGCGCCAGCAGCTACACTATCACTAGCGGGAGTTACAATGAGCAGTTCTTC,CASSYTITSGSYNEQFF
TRBJ2-1,TRBV27,-,TRBD1,TGTGCCAGCATAGAGTCCACCTACAGGGGGCGCCGGAATGAGCAGTTCTTC,CASIESTYRGRRNEQFF
TRBJ2-7,TRBV10-1,few,-,TGCGCCAGCAGTGAGTTTGTGAAGGGAGTCCACGAGCAGTACTTC,CASSEFVKGVHEQYF
TRBJ1-2,TRBV19,few,-,TGTGCCAGTAGTACCTGGGGAGGGGATGGCTACACCTTC,CASSTWGGDGYTF
TRBJ2-2,TRBV18,few,-,TGTGCCAGCTCACCAGCGGCCTCAGCCGGGGAGCTGTTTTTT,CASSPAASAGELFF
TRBJ2-7,TRBV6-5,-,-,TGTGCCAGCGCGAGGACGGGGGTATACGAGCAGTACTTC,CASARTGVYEQYF
TRBJ2-2,TRBV7-2,-,TRBD1,TGTGCCAGCAGCATCGGACAGGGGAACGGGGAGCTGTTTTTT,CASSIGQGNGELFF
TRBJ2-7,TRBV27,-,TRBD1,TGTGCCAGCAGTTCCGCAGGGGGCCAGGTCTACGAGCAGTACTTC,CASSSAGGQVYEQYF
TRBJ1-5,TRBV5-1,-,-,TGCGCCAGCAGCTTATTTCCCGCCGGGGATCAGCCCCAGCATTTT,CASSLFPAGDQPQHF
TRBJ1-2,TRBV9,-,TRBD1,TGTGCCAGCAACCAAGGGGGACAGGGGACAACTGGCTACACCTTC,CASNQGGQGTTGYTF
TRBJ2-2,TRBV7-3,-,TRBD2,TGTGCCAGTGGACTAGCGGGGGGATCCACCGGGGAGCTGTTTTTT,CASGLAGGSTGELFF
TRBJ2-3,TRBV4-3,-,-,TGCGCCAGCAGCCAAGATAGGGGGGGAATAGGAACAGATACGCAGTATTTT,CASSQDRGGIGTDTQYF
TRBJ1-2,TRBV27,-,-,TGTGCCAGCAGTTTATCGGTACGGACTGGCTATGGCTACACCTTC,CASSLSVRTGYGYTF
TRBJ2-7,TRBV18,-,-,TGTGCCAGCTCACCGCGGCAGCGGGACGAGCAGTACTTC,CASSPRQRDEQYF
TRBJ1-5,TRBV6-2/TRBV6-3,-,TRBD1,TGTGCCAGCAGTGCTTACGGGACAGGGGGCCTTCAGCCCCAGCATTTT,CASSAYGTGGLQPQHF
TRBJ1-6,TRBV6-2/TRBV6-3,-,TRBD1,TGTGCCAGCAGCCCTCTTGGGACAGGGACTAATTCACCCCTCCACTTT,CASSPLGTGTNSPLHF
TRBJ1-5,TRBV2,-,-,TGTGCCAGTATTCAGGGGTATGATCAGCCCCAGCATTTT,CASIQGYDQPQHF
TRBJ2-1,TRBV5-5,-,TRBD1,TGTGCCAGCAGCTTGGGACAGGGCAATGAGCAGTTCTTC,CASSLGQGNEQFF